Presented here are 27 T cell receptor beta chains from one specimen sequenced in a study of blood T cell repertoires in COVID-19 (dated by TCRdb to 2019 to 2021). Libraries were prepared through the immunoSEQ multiplex PCR assay. The clones in this table, taken by TCRdb from immuneACCESS, are in-frame only. Not every clone is retained; where verified, under half of the shortfall comes from an unresolved V gene, and the cause of the rest is unknown. Across this sample there are about 280,000 clones, with roughly 90% seen only once. Clones ranked in the top ten supply roughly 12% of the sample. Specimen: peripheral blood. The source of these receptors is a woman aged 25 to 39 with COVID-19, enrolled during active disease.

This clone has more than one count but fewer than ten. V is TRBV4-1 and J is TRBJ2-7; D possibly corresponds to TRBD2 (6 bases). Germline V gene data show CDR1 as MGHRA and CDR2 as YSYEKL. The CDR3 is 15 amino acids. The ends were cut back, 0 bases at V and 2 bases at J, with 11 bases in the middle. The CDR3 loop is CASSQDRLATYEQYF. DNA of the CDR3: TGCGCCAGCAGCCAAGATCGCCTAGCGACCTACGAGCAGTACTTC.

The rearrangement uses TRBV6-5 and TRBJ1-1; D might be TRBD1 (5 bases). This CDR3 contains 13 residues. Trimming stripped 8 bases from V and 1 base from J, with 11 bases between. CDR1 is MNHEY and CDR2 is SVGAGI in the germline V gene. CDR3 bases: TGTGCCAGCCAGGGCAGGCCGAACACTGAAGCTTTCTTT. It codes for CASQGRPNTEAFF.

The J gene is TRBJ1-3, the V gene TRBV5-1; D remains unclear. V dropped 0 bases and J dropped 0 bases, with 13 bases sitting between them. CDR1 SGHRS and CDR2 YFSETQ come from the germline V gene. CDR3 length: 17 amino acids. The CDR3 sequence: CASSLGLITFSGNTIYF. Here the CDR3 DNA reads TGCGCCAGCAGCTTGGGACTTATTACTTTCTCTGGAAACACCATATATTTT.

The V call is TRBV10-1, the J call TRBJ2-2, with 13 positions matching TRBD2. The germline CDR1 and CDR2 sequences are WNHNN and SYGVQD (reference sequence). CDR3 size: 16 residues. The junction had 4 bases not matched to a gene; V was cut back by 4 bases and J by 5 bases. CDR3 loop: CASSGTSGRRTGELFF. In nucleotides, the CDR3 is TGCGCCAGCAGTGGGACTAGCGGGAGAAGGACCGGGGAGCTGTTTTTT.

The chain joins TRBV7-9 to TRBJ2-1; D not certain. Germline V gene lookup returns CDR1 SEHNR and CDR2 FQNEAQ (reference sequence). Deletions cut 3 bases from V and 7 bases from J, with 4 bases between. This CDR3 is built from 11 residues. The CDR3 region is CASSLENEQFF. The CDR3 nucleotides read TGTGCCAGCAGCTTGGAGAATGAGCAGTTCTTC.

J is TRBJ1-3 and V is TRBV27, with D unresolved. In germline, CDR1 is MNHEY, CDR2 SMNVEV (reference sequence). The V gene lost 0 bases and the J gene lost 4 bases, with 16 bases spanning the gap. CDR3 length: 17 residues. The CDR3 region has the DNA TGTGCCAGCAGTTTATCTGACGGGGAGGAAAGGGGAAACACCATATATTTT. This codes for CASSLSDGEERGNTIYF.

The V gene is TRBV11-2, the J gene TRBJ2-7, with D unclear. Germline loops: CDR1 SGHAT, CDR2 FQNNGV. V was cut by 0 bases and J by 6 bases, with 6 bases left in between. The CDR3 length is 12 residues. Here the CDR3 DNA reads TGTGCCAGCAGCTTAGATAGTGTCGAGCAGTACTTC. Protein sequence: CASSLDSVEQYF.

This clone was found once. This rearrangement joins TRBV7-2 to TRBJ2-3; D is possibly TRBD2 (6 bases). V was pared by 3 bases and J by 4 bases, with 17 bases between. This CDR3 is 16 amino acids long. Germline loops: CDR1 SGHTA, CDR2 FQGNSA. The DNA for the CDR3 is TGTGCCAGCAGCTTGGTCGGGAGCGCCAACCCAGATACGCAGTATTTT. This encodes CASSLVGSANPDTQYF.

The J gene is TRBJ2-7, the V gene TRBV6-5; D gene ambiguous. CDR1 is MNHEY and CDR2 is SVGAGI in the germline V gene. The V end lost 6 bases, the J end lost 7 bases, and 10 bases lay between the germline ends. This CDR3 has 11 amino acids. CDR3 residues: CASRLLREQYF. CDR3 sequence (DNA): TGTGCCAGCAGACTTCTACGGGAGCAGTACTTC.

The chain has TRBV4-3 and TRBJ2-7, with 9 bases matching TRBD1. Germline-derived CDR1 and CDR2 are LGHNA and YSLEER. The trim removed 3 bases at V and 6 bases at J, leaving 9 bases unmatched. The CDR3 contains 15 residues. The CDR3 sequence: CASSHLGQGGSEQYF. The CDR3 coding sequence is TGCGCCAGCAGCCACCTGGGACAGGGCGGCTCCGAGCAGTACTTC.

This chain connects TRBV18 to TRBJ2-2, with TRBD1 identical over 7 bases. V shed 1 base and J 5 bases; nucleotides not matched to a gene: 4. This CDR3 is built from 15 residues. Germline-derived CDR1 and CDR2 are KGHSH and LQKENI. The CDR3 is CASSPQTGMTGELFF. CDR3 nucleotides: TGTGCCAGCTCACCACAGACAGGGATGACCGGGGAGCTGTTTTTT.

The CDR3 loop reads CASSLQGPGELFF. Here the CDR3 DNA reads TGTGCCAGCAGTTTACAGGGCCCCGGGGAGCTGTTTTTT. The gene calls are TRBV27 and TRBJ2-2, with TRBD1 as a possible D gene (5 bases). This CDR3 has 13 amino acids. Germline assignment: CDR1 MNHEY and CDR2 SMNVEV (reference sequence). The V end was cut by 2 bases, the J end by 6 bases, with 7 bases between.

This chain joins TRBV3-1 (or the pseudogene TRBV3-2) and TRBJ2-7; 7 nucleotides agree with TRBD2. There are 15 residues in the CDR3. The germline V gene encodes CDR1 LGHDT and CDR2 YNNKEL (reference sequence). V shed 1 base and J 3 bases; nucleotides not matched to a gene: 6. The CDR3 is CASSQGAGRGYEQYF. In nucleotides, the CDR3 is TGTGCCAGCAGCCAAGGGGCAGGGAGGGGCTACGAGCAGTACTTC.

The chain joins TRBV28 to TRBJ2-2; 8 positions agree with TRBD1. V dropped 1 base and J dropped 2; count of bases not matched to a gene: 3. CDR3 length: 16 amino acids. The V gene's germline CDR1 is MDHEN and CDR2 SYDVKM. DNA of the CDR3: TGTGCCAGCAGTTTATTTGGACAGGGCAACACCGGGGAGCTGTTTTTT. As protein: CASSLFGQGNTGELFF.

The V gene is TRBV6-5, the J gene TRBJ1-2, with 7 nucleotides matching TRBD1. There are 12 residues in the CDR3. V shed 10 bases, J shed 8 bases, and the junction held 10 bases outside the gene matches. Germline V CDR1 and CDR2: MNHEY, SVGAGI. CDR3 coding DNA: TGTGCCATCAAACGGGACAGAGGGGGCTACACCTTC. Its translation: CAIKRDRGGYTF.

CDR3 sequence: CSVEDLQGGTDTQYF. In nucleotides, the CDR3 is TGCAGCGTTGAAGATCTTCAGGGCGGCACAGATACGCAGTATTTT. The V and J genes are TRBV29-1 and TRBJ2-3, with a possible D match to TRBD1 (5 bases). V lost 0 bases to trimming and J lost 1 base, with 11 bases between them. This CDR3 has 15 residues. From germline, CDR1 is SQVTM and CDR2 ANQGSEA.

This chain uses TRBV4-1 with TRBJ2-1; perhaps TRBD1 as D (6 bases). From germline, CDR1 is MGHRA and CDR2 YSYEKL. The V gene lost 4 bases and the J gene lost 0 bases, with 19 bases spanning the gap. The CDR3 has 18 amino acids. Here the CDR3 reads CASSRRSLRDNSYNEQFF. The CDR3 DNA reads as TGCGCCAGCAGCCGGAGATCTCTCCGGGACAACTCCTACAATGAGCAGTTCTTC.

The rearrangement uses TRBV2 and TRBJ2-2; 8 bases match TRBD2. The CDR3 is 17 amino acids. Germline V gives CDR1 SNHLY, CDR2 FYNNEI. J was trimmed by 1 base and V by 0 bases; bases with no gene match: 4. CDR3 DNA sequence: TGTGCCAGCAGTGAAGCCGCGGCGGGAGGGAACACCGGGGAGCTGTTTTTT. Encoded protein: CASSEAAAGGNTGELFF.

The V call is TRBV5-5, the J call TRBJ1-3; TRBD1 is a possible D gene (5 bases). Trimming took 1 base from V and 7 from J, leaving 12 bases between them. This CDR3 region has 14 residues. Germline V gene sequence: CDR1 SGHKS, CDR2 YYEKEE (reference sequence). CDR3 protein: CASSLRGEGNTIYF. DNA of the CDR3: TGTGCCAGCAGCTTGCGAGGGGAGGGCAACACCATATATTTT.

The rearrangement uses TRBV6-5 and TRBJ2-2; D unresolved. V lost 4 bases to trimming and J lost 3 bases, with 3 bases between them. The CDR3 is 12 amino acids. Looked up from germline, CDR1 is MNHEY and CDR2 is SVGAGI. CDR3 region: CASSSYTGELFF. For the CDR3, the DNA is TGTGCCAGCAGTTCTTACACCGGGGAGCTGTTTTTT.

The chain is built from TRBV11-3 and TRBJ2-1; 12 bases align to TRBD1. Germline CDR1 SGHNT, CDR2 YENEEA. The V and J ends lost 2 bases and 10 bases, in that order; junction bases with no gene match: 12. This CDR3 is 17 amino acids long. The CDR3 bases are TGTGCCAGCAGCTTATTTCGGGGACAGGGGGCGTCAGAGGAGCAGTTCTTC. Translating gives CASSLFRGQGASEEQFF. Full variable domain (rest looked up from reference TRBV11-3 and TRBJ2-1): EAGVVQSPRYKIIEKKQPVAFWCNPISGHNTLYWYLQNLGQGPELLIRYENEEAVDDSQLPKDRFSAERLKGVDSTLKIQPAELGDSAVYLCASSLFRGQGASEEQFFGPGTRLTVL.

The chain carries TRBV29-1 and TRBJ2-5; tentatively, D is TRBD2 (6 bases). Trimming removed 3 bases at V and 5 bases at J, with 13 bases between. Per germline, CDR1 SQVTM and CDR2 ANQGSEA. The CDR3 spans 13 residues. CDR3 region: CSVDPGVGETQYF. The CDR3 nucleotides read TGCAGCGTTGACCCGGGAGTAGGTGAGACCCAGTACTTC.

V and J are TRBV14 and TRBJ2-7; TRBD2 matches 10 bases. Unmatched junction bases numbered 8, after V lost 2 bases and J lost 4 bases. CDR3 length equals 16 residues. The germline gives CDR1 SGHDN, CDR2 FVKESK. The CDR3 DNA sequence: TGTGCCAGCAGCCAAATTCTAGCGGGAGTGGGTTACGAGCAGTACTTC. This sequence encodes CASSQILAGVGYEQYF.

This rearrangement joins TRBV6-1 to TRBJ2-1, with 11 bases that match TRBD2. The CDR3 length is 16 residues. Germline CDR1 and CDR2: MNHNS and SASEGT. The trim removed 3 bases at V and 6 bases at J, leaving 7 bases unmatched. The DNA of the CDR3 is TGTGCCAGCAGTGACCCCGGAACTAGCGGGAGCAATGAGCAGTTCTTC. This codes for CASSDPGTSGSNEQFF.

The chain uses TRBV2 and TRBJ2-2; 8 nucleotides match TRBD2. The CDR3 consists of 14 residues. The germline V gene has CDR1 SNHLY and CDR2 FYNNEI. The V segment lost 8 bases and the J segment 5 bases; nucleotides outside the gene matches: 7. In DNA, the CDR3 is TGTGCCAGCGGGCGGGAGGCGACTACCGGGGAGCTGTTTTTT. Its protein is CASGREATTGELFF.

The chain combines TRBV7-9 with TRBJ2-1, with 7 bases that match TRBD1. V was pared by 6 bases and J by 10 bases, with 21 bases of the junction left unmatched. The CDR3 covers 17 residues. The germline V gene has CDR1 SEHNR and CDR2 FQNEAQ (reference sequence). The CDR3 sequence is CASRSPFRQGVVREQFF. The CDR3 bases are TGTGCCAGCAGGTCCCCCTTTAGACAGGGAGTGGTAAGGGAGCAGTTCTTC.

The genes are TRBV7-3 and TRBJ1-3; D not certain. Germline V gene lookup returns CDR1 SGHTA and CDR2 FQGTGA. This CDR3 is built from 15 residues. Trimming pared 2 bases from V and 3 bases from J, leaving 11 bases between. The CDR3 reads CASSLSGGYGNTIYF. In DNA, the CDR3 is TGTGCCAGCAGCTTATCCGGCGGGTATGGAAACACCATATATTTT.